A selection of T cell receptor beta chains follows, all from one sample in a study of CD4 and CD8 cells across lung adenocarcinoma regions. MiXCR, applied by TCRdb to the PCR reads, yields one record per CDR3 protein. Here the sample spans tens of thousands of distinct CDR3 sequences, about half being singletons. The sequenced material came from CD8+ T cells from the center of a lung tumor. These receptors were obtained from a female donor with lung adenocarcinoma. The CD4 and CD8 labels of this study may be unreliable. The CDR3 runs from the conserved cysteine through the conserved F or W. The D gene is left open where the match is weak. Expanded clones are given a class, and other clones once, few, many or no size at all.

D,J,size,length,V,CDR3,DNA
-,TRBJ2-1,once,14,TRBV6-1,CASGTSDHYNEQFF,TGTGCCAGCGGAACATCCGACCACTACAATGAGCAGTTCTTC
TRBD2,TRBJ2-3,-,15,TRBV11-2,CASSPNLAGLGAQYF,TGTGCCAGCAGCCCCAACCTAGCAGGACTAGGGGCGCAGTATTTT
-,TRBJ2-3,-,17,TRBV4-1,CASSQVPGRGATDTQYF,TGCGCCAGCAGCCAAGTCCCCGGGCGTGGAGCCACAGATACGCAGTATTTC
-,TRBJ2-5,-,13,TRBV10-1,CASAGVDQETQYF,TGCGCCAGCGCAGGGGTTGACCAAGAGACGCAGTACTTT
-,TRBJ2-5,medium-sized,12,TRBV27,CASSLTGQTQYF,TGTGCCAGCAGTTTAACGGGGCAGACCCAGTACTTC
-,TRBJ2-4,-,16,TRBV27,CASKVLWGREQNIQYF,TGTGCCAGCAAGGTCCTCTGGGGCCGTGAGCAAAACATCCAGTACTTC
-,TRBJ2-3,-,15,TRBV27,CASSLRHGFGDTQYF,TGTGCCAGCAGTTTAAGACACGGATTCGGAGACACGCAGTATTTC
TRBD2,TRBJ2-1,-,15,TRBV6-1,CASSAKLAGVNGQFF,TGTGCCAGCAGTGCCAAATTAGCGGGAGTAAACGGGCAGTTCTTC
-,TRBJ2-3,-,14,TRBV7-3,CAGSRRRPPETQYF,TGTGCGGGCAGCCGGAGACGCCCCCCAGAGACCCAGTATTTC
-,TRBJ2-2,-,16,TRBV6-1,CASRGRGAVSTGALYF,TGTGCCAGCCGGGGGCGCGGGGCTGTGAGCACCGGGGCGCTGTATTTT
TRBD2,TRBJ2-1,-,17,TRBV6-1,CASSEGPTSGTSRVQFF,TGTGCCAGCAGTGAAGGTCCAACTAGCGGAACTTCAAGGGTGCAGTTCTTC
-,TRBJ2-7,-,14,TRBV6-5,CASSYGGASYEQYF,TGTGCCAGCAGTTACGGCGGAGCCTCCTACGAGCAGTACTTC
-,TRBJ2-7,-,13,TRBV6-5,CASSNRDTYEQYF,TGTGCCAGCAGTAACCGGGACACCTACGAGCAGTACTTC
-,TRBJ2-5,-,15,TRBV10-3,CAGGSGGGGQETQYF,TGTGCCGGGGGGTCCGGCGGCGGGGGCCAAGAGACGCAGTATTTC
-,TRBJ2-7,few,20,TRBV24-1,CATSDSGDTALGLAGYEQYF,TGTGCCACCAGTGATTCCGGGGACACCGCCTTGGGACTGGCCGGTTACGAGCAGTACTTC
TRBD2,TRBJ2-2,many,15,TRBV7-2,CASSLRGGYTGELFF,TGTGCCAGCAGCCTCCGCGGGGGATACACCGGGGAGCTGTTTTTT
-,TRBJ2-1,-,14,TRBV12-3/TRBV12-4,CASTLTSAVVEQFF,TGTGCCAGCACTCTCACCTCGGCGGTTGTTGAGCAGTTCTTC
-,TRBJ2-5,-,15,TRBV9,CASSVVGSGSETQYF,TGTGCCAGCAGCGTAGTGGGGTCGGGGTCTGAGACCCAGTACTTC
-,TRBJ2-1,-,13,TRBV4-1,CASSQARNNEQFF,TGCGCCAGCAGCCAAGCGCGGAACAATGAGCAGTTCTTC
-,TRBJ2-1,many,14,TRBV10-3,CAIRPAGDIGEQFF,TGTGCCATCAGGCCCGCGGGGGACATAGGGGAGCAGTTCTTC
-,TRBJ2-5,-,16,TRBV6-1,CASKGSPGREPDTQYF,TGTGCCAGCAAGGGATCACCGGGCCGGGAACCAGATACCCAGTACTTT
-,TRBJ2-4,-,13,TRBV10-3,CAMGQGAKNMQYF,TGTGCCATGGGGCAGGGAGCCAAAAACATGCAGTACTTC
-,TRBJ1-2,medium-sized,12,TRBV28,CASSLSNYGYTF,TGTGCCAGCAGTTTATCTAACTATGGCTACACCTTC
TRBD1,TRBJ2-4,-,15,TRBV6-1,CASRVVGGTKDIQYF,TGTGCCAGCAGGGTCGTAGGGGGCACCAAAGACATTCAGTACTTC
TRBD1,TRBJ2-1,few,15,TRBV6-5,CASSYLGQGDNEQFF,TGTGCCAGCAGTTACCTCGGACAGGGGGATAATGAGCAGTTCTTC
-,TRBJ1-5,-,13,TRBV28,CASSFYGNQPQHF,TGTGCCAGCAGTTTCTACGGGAATCAGCCCCAGCATTTT
-,TRBJ2-4,-,14,TRBV6-1,CASRGGREVNIQYF,TGTGCCAGCAGGGGGGGACGAGAGGTAAATATTCAGTACTTC
TRBD1,TRBJ1-5,many,16,TRBV6-1,CASSEGETGGHQPQHF,TGTGCCAGCAGTGAAGGAGAGACAGGGGGGCATCAGCCCCAGCATTTT
TRBD2,TRBJ2-1,-,14,TRBV6-5,CASSYDLRGEEQFF,TGTGCCAGCAGTTACGATCTCCGGGGGGAGGAGCAGTTTTTT
-,TRBJ2-3,-,18,TRBV10-1,CAVSVSGIEAGLTGRLYF,TGCGCCGTCAGTGTGTCGGGCATCGAGGCTGGGCTAACGGGGCGGCTGTATTTT